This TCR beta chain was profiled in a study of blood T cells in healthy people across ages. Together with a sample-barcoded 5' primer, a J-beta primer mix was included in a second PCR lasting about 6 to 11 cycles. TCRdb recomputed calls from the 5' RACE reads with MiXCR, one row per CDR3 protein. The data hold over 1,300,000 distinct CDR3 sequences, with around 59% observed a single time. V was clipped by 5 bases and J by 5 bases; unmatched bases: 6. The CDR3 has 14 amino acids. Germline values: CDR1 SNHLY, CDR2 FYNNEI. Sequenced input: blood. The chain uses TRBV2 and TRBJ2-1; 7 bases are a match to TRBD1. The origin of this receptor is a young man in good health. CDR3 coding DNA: TGTGCCAGCAGTAAACTGGACAGGAACAATGAGCAGTTCTTC. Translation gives CASSKLDRNNEQFF.